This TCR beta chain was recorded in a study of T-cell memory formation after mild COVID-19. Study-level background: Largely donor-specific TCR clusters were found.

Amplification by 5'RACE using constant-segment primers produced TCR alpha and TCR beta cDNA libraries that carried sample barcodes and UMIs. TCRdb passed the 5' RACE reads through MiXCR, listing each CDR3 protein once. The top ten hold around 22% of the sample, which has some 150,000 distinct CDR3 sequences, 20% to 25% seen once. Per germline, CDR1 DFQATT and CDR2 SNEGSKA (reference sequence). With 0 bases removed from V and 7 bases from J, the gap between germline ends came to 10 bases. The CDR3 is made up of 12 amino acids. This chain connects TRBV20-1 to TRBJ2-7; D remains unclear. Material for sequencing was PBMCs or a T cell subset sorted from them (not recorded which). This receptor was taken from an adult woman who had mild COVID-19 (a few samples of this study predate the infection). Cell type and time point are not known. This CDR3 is CSARDLGEEQYF. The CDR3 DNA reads TGCAGTGCTAGAGATCTAGGTGAGGAGCAGTACTTC.